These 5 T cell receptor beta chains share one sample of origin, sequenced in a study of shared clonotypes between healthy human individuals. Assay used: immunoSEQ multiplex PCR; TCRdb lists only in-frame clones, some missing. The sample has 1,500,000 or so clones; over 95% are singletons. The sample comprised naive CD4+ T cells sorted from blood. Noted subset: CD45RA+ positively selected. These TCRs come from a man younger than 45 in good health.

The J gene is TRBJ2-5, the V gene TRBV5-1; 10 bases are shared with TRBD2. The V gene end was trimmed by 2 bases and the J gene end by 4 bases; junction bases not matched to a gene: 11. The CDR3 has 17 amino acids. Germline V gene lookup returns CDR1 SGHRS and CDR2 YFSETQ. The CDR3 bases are TGCGCCAGCAGCTTAAATCCAGCGGGAGGGCTACGAGAGACCCAGTACTTC. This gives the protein CASSLNPAGGLRETQYF.

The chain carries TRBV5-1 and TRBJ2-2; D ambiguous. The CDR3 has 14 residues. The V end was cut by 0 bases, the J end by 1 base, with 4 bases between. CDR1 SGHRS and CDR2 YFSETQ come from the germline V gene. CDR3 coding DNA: TGCGCCAGCAGCTTGGTAATGAACACCGGGGAGCTGTTTTTT. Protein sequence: CASSLVMNTGELFF.

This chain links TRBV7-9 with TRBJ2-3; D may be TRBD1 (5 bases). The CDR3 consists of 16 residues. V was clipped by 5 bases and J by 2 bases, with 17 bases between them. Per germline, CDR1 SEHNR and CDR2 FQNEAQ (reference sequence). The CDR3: CASSLKMGRYTDTQYF. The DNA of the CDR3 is TGTGCCAGCAGCCTTAAAATGGGGCGGTACACAGATACGCAGTATTTT.

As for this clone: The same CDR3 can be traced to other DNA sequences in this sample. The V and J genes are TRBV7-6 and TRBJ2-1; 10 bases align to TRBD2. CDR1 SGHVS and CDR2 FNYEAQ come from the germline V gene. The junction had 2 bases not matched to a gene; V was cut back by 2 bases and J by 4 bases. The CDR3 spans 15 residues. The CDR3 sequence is CASSLLAGVYNEQFF. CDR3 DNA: TGTGCCAGCAGCTTACTAGCGGGAGTTTACAATGAGCAGTTCTTC. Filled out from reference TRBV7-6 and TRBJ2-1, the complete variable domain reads GAGVSQSPRYKVTKRGQDVALRCDPISGHVSLYWYRQALGQGPEFLTYFNYEAQQDKSGLPNDRFSAERPEGSISTLTIQRTEQRDSAMYRCASSLLAGVYNEQFFGPGTRLTVL.

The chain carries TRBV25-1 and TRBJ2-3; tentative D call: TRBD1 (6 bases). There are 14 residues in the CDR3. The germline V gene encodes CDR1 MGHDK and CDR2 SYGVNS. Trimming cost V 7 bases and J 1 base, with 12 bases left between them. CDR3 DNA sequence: TGTGCCAGCACCCCGACAGGCGGCACAGATACGCAGTATTTT. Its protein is CASTPTGGTDTQYF. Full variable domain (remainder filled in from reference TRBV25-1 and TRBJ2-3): EADIYQTPRYLVIGTGKKITLECSQTMGHDKMYWYQQDPGMELHLIHYSYGVNSTEKGDLSSESTVSRIRTEHFPLTLESARPSHTSQYLCASTPTGGTDTQYFGPGTRLTVL.